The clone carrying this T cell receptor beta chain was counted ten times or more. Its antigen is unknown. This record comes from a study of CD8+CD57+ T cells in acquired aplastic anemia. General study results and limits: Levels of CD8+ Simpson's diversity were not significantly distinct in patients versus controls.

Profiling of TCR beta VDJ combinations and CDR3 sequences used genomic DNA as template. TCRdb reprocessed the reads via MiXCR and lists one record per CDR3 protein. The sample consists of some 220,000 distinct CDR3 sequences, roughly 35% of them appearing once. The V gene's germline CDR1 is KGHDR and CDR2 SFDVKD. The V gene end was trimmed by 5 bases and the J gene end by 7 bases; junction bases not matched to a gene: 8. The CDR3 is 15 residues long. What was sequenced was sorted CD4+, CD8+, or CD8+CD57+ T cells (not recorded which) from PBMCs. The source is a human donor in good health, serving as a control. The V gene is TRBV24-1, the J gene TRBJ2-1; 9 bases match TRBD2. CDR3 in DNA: TGTGCCACCAGTGGCAGCGGGGGGAATCTTAATGAGCAGTTCTTC. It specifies CATSGSGGNLNEQFF.